This note documents a single T cell receptor beta chain sequence. These data are taken from a study of beta chain features in type 1 diabetes. Germline V gene lookup returns CDR1 SEHNR and CDR2 FQNEAQ (reference sequence). The CDR3 sequence is 15 residues long. The V end lost 0 bases, the J end lost 6 bases, and 11 bases lay between the germline ends. Reverse transcription of all isolated RNA meant that expressed TCRB transcripts were sequenced. The repertoire was sequenced with immunoSEQ multiplex PCR; TCRdb's copy has only in-frame clones and lacks some. The sample has hundreds of thousands of clones; about a sixth are singletons.

The TCR was taken from a woman under 30 in good health. The sample comprised naive CD4+ T cells from blood. This chain joins TRBV7-9 and TRBJ1-4; no clear D. The CDR3 sequence: CASSLATVAYEKLFF. In DNA, the CDR3 is TGTGCCAGCAGCTTAGCGACTGTCGCCTATGAAAAACTGTTTTTT.